The source of this T cell receptor beta chain is a study of shared clonotypes between healthy human individuals. Note on this clone: Antigen: not known.

On sorted subsets, replicate PCRs used 200 to 250 ng DNA, or 30,000 or so T cell genomes. Produced via immunoSEQ multiplex PCR; TCRdb's table is partial and in-frame only. Altogether 2 million to 2.5 million clones are present, approximately 94% being singletons, with the ten largest covering approximately 0.35%. Study findings and constraints: Enrolling few donors narrowed the genetic and exposure-history diversity that was represented.

Healthy and HIV-negative, the adult donors had no recent acute infections or vaccinations. V lost 8 bases to trimming and J lost 5 bases, with 10 bases between them. This CDR3 spans 11 amino acids. In germline, CDR1 is MDHEN, CDR2 SYDVKM. The sequencing sample was made of naive CD4+ T cells from PBMCs. This sample's subset: CD45RA+ positively selected. The source of this sequence is a man younger than 30 in good health. Some clones in this sample may be carry-over from other donors' samples. J is TRBJ2-7 and V is TRBV28; D is ambiguous. The CDR3 sequence is CASHDADEQYF. In nucleotides, the CDR3 is TGTGCCAGCCACGACGCGGACGAGCAGTACTTC.